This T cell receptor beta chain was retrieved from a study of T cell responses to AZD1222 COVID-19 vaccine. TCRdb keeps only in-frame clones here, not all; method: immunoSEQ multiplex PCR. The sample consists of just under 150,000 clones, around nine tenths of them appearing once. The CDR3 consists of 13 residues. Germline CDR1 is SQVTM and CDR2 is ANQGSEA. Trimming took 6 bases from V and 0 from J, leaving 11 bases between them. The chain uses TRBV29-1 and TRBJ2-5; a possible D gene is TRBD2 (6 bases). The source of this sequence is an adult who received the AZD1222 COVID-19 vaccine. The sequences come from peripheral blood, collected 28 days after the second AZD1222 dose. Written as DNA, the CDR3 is TGCAGCGTGGTTAGCGGCGACCAAGAGACCCAGTACTTC. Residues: CSVVSGDQETQYF.